The 28 T cell receptor beta chains given below trace back to one sample, sequenced in a study of blood T cells in healthy people across ages. Together with a sample-barcoded 5' primer, a J-beta primer mix was included in a second PCR lasting about 7 to 11 cycles. Each CDR3 protein is one row after TCRdb ran MiXCR on the 5' RACE reads. The data contain roughly 800,000 distinct CDR3 sequences, approximately 55% of them singletons. Sequenced sample: blood. All receptors come from an elderly man in good health.

The V call is TRBV6-6, the J call TRBJ1-2, with 8 bases that match TRBD1. From germline, CDR1 is MNHNY and CDR2 SVGAGI (reference sequence). The V gene end was trimmed by 7 bases and the J gene end by 2 bases; junction bases not matched to a gene: 12. CDR3 length: 16 amino acids. The CDR3 spells CASTIGRDRRNYGYTF. The CDR3 nucleotides read TGTGCCAGCACTATCGGAAGGGACAGGAGAAACTATGGCTACACCTTC.

This clonotype was counted only a few times. This rearrangement joins TRBV27 to TRBJ2-3, with D perhaps matching TRBD2 (5 bases). With 6 bases removed from V and 0 bases from J, the gap between germline ends came to 13 bases. Per the germline V gene, CDR1 is MNHEY and CDR2 is SMNVEV (reference sequence). The CDR3 runs to 15 residues. Here the CDR3 reads CASRDGLGSTDTQYF. CDR3 DNA: TGTGCCAGCAGGGACGGACTGGGGAGCACAGATACGCAGTATTTT.

This clonotype was seen at least ten times. The chain couples TRBV6-5 to TRBJ2-7, with TRBD2 identical over 10 bases. The trim removed 8 bases at V and 4 bases at J, leaving 2 bases unmatched. Germline CDR1 MNHEY, CDR2 SVGAGI. The CDR3 has 12 amino acids. The CDR3 DNA reads TGTGCCAGCCGGACTAGCGGTTACGAGCAGTACTTC. This translates into CASRTSGYEQYF.

This clonotype has just a few counts. The chain couples TRBV24-1 to TRBJ2-1; 7 bases line up with TRBD1. This CDR3 is built from 17 residues. V gave up 3 bases and J gave up 3 bases; unmatched junction bases: 10. Germline V gives CDR1 KGHDR, CDR2 SFDVKD. The CDR3 coding sequence is TGTGCCACCAGTGATCCTCGCCGGGACAGAGTCTACAATGAGCAGTTCTTC. This sequence encodes CATSDPRRDRVYNEQFF.

The chain joins TRBV29-1 to TRBJ2-3; TRBD2 matches at 7 bases. V was pared by 6 bases and J by 2 bases, with 8 bases of the junction left unmatched. CDR1 and CDR2 (germline): SQVTM, ANQGSEA. There are 14 residues in the CDR3. This CDR3 is CSVGVAGPTDTQYF. The CDR3 DNA follows: TGCAGCGTGGGTGTAGCGGGCCCCACAGATACGCAGTATTTT.

The chain recombines TRBV3-1 with TRBJ2-5, with D tentatively TRBD1 (7 bases). The CDR3 sequence is 14 residues long. Trimming cost V 4 bases and J 4 bases, with 13 bases left between them. CDR1 and CDR2 (germline): LGHDT, YNNKEL (reference sequence). In DNA, the CDR3 is TGTGCCAGCAGCCGACAGGGCGGGGTAGAGACCCAGTACTTC. As protein: CASSRQGGVETQYF.

This clonotype was recorded many times. The chain is built from TRBV29-1 and TRBJ2-7; 10 positions match TRBD2. Per germline, CDR1 SQVTM and CDR2 ANQGSEA. V shed 7 bases, J shed 1 base, and the junction held 4 bases outside the gene matches. The CDR3 has 13 amino acids. Here the CDR3 DNA reads TGCAGCGGCCGGACTAGCGGTTCCTACGAGCAGTACTTC. It specifies CSGRTSGSYEQYF.

The chain recombines TRBV7-9 with TRBJ2-5; TRBD2 matches at 9 bases. Per germline, CDR1 SEHNR and CDR2 FQNEAQ (reference sequence). After removal of 6 bases from V and 5 bases from J, the junction contained 10 bases not matched to a gene. This CDR3 comprises 15 residues. CDR3 sequence: CASRPGVAGVETQYF. The CDR3 DNA reads TGTGCCAGCAGACCGGGGGTAGCGGGAGTGGAGACCCAGTACTTC.

The count of this clonotype is one. This chain connects TRBV7-2 to TRBJ2-5, with D perhaps matching TRBD1 (5 bases). Germline loops: CDR1 SGHTA, CDR2 FQGNSA. Trimming removed 2 bases from V and 11 bases from J, with 15 bases in between. The CDR3 spans 13 residues. CDR3 loop: CASSLYLEGAQYF. The CDR3 coding sequence is TGTGCCAGCAGCTTATACTTAGAAGGGGCGCAGTACTTC.

The rearrangement uses TRBV6-2 or TRBV6-3 and TRBJ1-5; weak D call: TRBD1 (5 bases). The V and J ends lost 6 bases and 1 base respectively, with 13 bases between them. There are 15 residues in the CDR3. Germline V CDR1 and CDR2: MNHEY, SVGEGT. This CDR3 is CASRHRDASNQPQHF. CDR3 in DNA: TGTGCCAGCAGGCACCGGGACGCGAGCAATCAGCCCCAGCATTTT.

The sample holds a few counts of this clonotype. This rearrangement joins TRBV29-1 to TRBJ2-5; 7 nucleotides align to TRBD1. J gave up 4 bases and V 7 bases, and 6 bases lay outside the gene matches. The CDR3 loop spans 12 amino acids. CDR1 and CDR2 (germline): SQVTM, ANQGSEA. CDR3 protein: CSADRVGETQYF. CDR3 bases: TGCAGCGCCGACAGGGTGGGAGAGACCCAGTACTTC.

This clonotype was counted a single time. V is TRBV20-1 and J is TRBJ1-6; tentative D call: TRBD1 (6 bases). Deletions cut 6 bases from V and 10 bases from J, with 28 bases between. This CDR3 spans 17 amino acids. Looked up from germline, CDR1 is DFQATT and CDR2 is SNEGSKA (reference sequence). This CDR3 reads CSADPGTRGLVGSPLHF. The CDR3 coding sequence is TGCAGTGCAGACCCCGGGACACGGGGACTCGTCGGGTCACCCCTCCACTTT.

The chain combines TRBV27 with TRBJ2-5; 14 nucleotides agree with TRBD2. The CDR3 contains 17 residues. The germline V gene has CDR1 MNHEY and CDR2 SMNVEV (reference sequence). Trimming at V came to 6 bases and at J to 11 bases, leaving 17 bases not matched to a gene. CDR3 nucleotide sequence: TGTGCCAGCAGCCGATTGACTAGCGGGAGGGTCTACGGTGAGCAGTACTTC. Amino acid sequence: CASSRLTSGRVYGEQYF.

This clonotype showed up just a few times. The genes are TRBV5-1 and TRBJ2-7; 7 positions match TRBD1. V lost 2 bases to trimming and J lost 2 bases; unmatched junction nucleotides: 4. Germline V lookup: CDR1 SGHRS, CDR2 YFSETQ. This CDR3 region has 14 residues. The DNA of the CDR3 is TGCGCCAGCAGCTTACAGGGGACGACCTACGAGCAGTACTTC. Its translation: CASSLQGTTYEQYF.

This clonotype was counted a few times. This chain links TRBV20-1 with TRBJ1-1; D is unclear. Germline loops: CDR1 DFQATT, CDR2 SNEGSKA (reference sequence). CDR3 length: 15 residues. The V and J ends lost 2 bases and 0 bases respectively, with 13 bases between them. CDR3: CSARSLGQLNTEAFF. The CDR3 nucleotides read TGCAGTGCTAGATCTCTTGGGCAGTTGAACACTGAAGCTTTCTTT.

V gene TRBV6-5 combines with J gene TRBJ2-1, with TRBD2 matching 12 bases. CDR3 length: 18 residues. Germline CDR1 reads MNHEY; CDR2 reads SVGAGI. V lost 0 bases, J lost 6 bases, and 9 bases stayed unmatched. CDR3 amino acids: CASSYSTSGRSSINEQFF. Here the CDR3 DNA reads TGTGCCAGCAGTTACTCGACTAGCGGGAGAAGTAGTATCAATGAGCAGTTCTTC.

This clonotype was counted between two and nine times. The chain is built from TRBV6-6 and TRBJ2-5; 9 bases are shared with TRBD1. Germline values: CDR1 MNHNY, CDR2 SVGAGI (reference sequence). This CDR3 contains 16 residues. The J segment lost 2 bases and the V segment lost 2 bases, leaving 6 bases of the junction unmatched. The chain's CDR3 is CASSYPGTGSQETQYF. DNA for the CDR3: TGTGCCAGCAGTTACCCCGGGACAGGGTCTCAAGAGACCCAGTACTTC.

The V gene is TRBV6-5, the J gene TRBJ1-1; no clear D. The CDR3 consists of 17 residues. Germline CDR1 MNHEY, CDR2 SVGAGI. Trimming shortened V by 4 bases and J by 1 base, and 19 bases separated the two germline ends. CDR3 bases: TGTGCCAGCAGTTCCGCAACCCCAGCGTATGGGAACACTGAAGCTTTCTTT. Protein sequence: CASSSATPAYGNTEAFF.

The chain combines TRBV10-1 with TRBJ1-2; D is possibly TRBD1 (5 bases). The germline V and J ends were trimmed by 0 bases and 8 bases, with 13 bases remaining between them. The CDR3 consists of 14 residues. CDR1 is WNHNN and CDR2 is SYGVQD in the germline V gene (reference sequence). The CDR3: CASSESIRGGGYTF. The CDR3, as DNA: TGCGCCAGCAGTGAGTCGATCCGGGGCGGGGGCTACACCTTC.

The chain is built from TRBV5-1 and TRBJ1-1, with D perhaps TRBD1 (6 bases). The CDR3 spans 14 residues. The ends were cut back, 3 bases at V and 6 bases at J, with 15 bases in the middle. The germline gives CDR1 SGHRS, CDR2 YFSETQ. The CDR3 nucleotides read TGCGCCAGCAGCTCTAGTACAGGGATCGCTGAAGCTTTCTTT. Residues: CASSSSTGIAEAFF.

This rearrangement joins TRBV6-1 to TRBJ2-7; TRBD2 matches at 10 bases. Trimming removed 6 bases from V and 6 bases from J; junction bases left unmatched: 14. Per the germline V gene, CDR1 is MNHNS and CDR2 is SASEGT. The CDR3 is made up of 16 amino acids. CDR3 DNA sequence: TGTGCCAGCAGCCAACGGACTAGCGGTACCTCGGCCGAGCAGTACTTC. Its protein is CASSQRTSGTSAEQYF.

Only one count was recorded for this clonotype. The V gene is TRBV12-3 or TRBV12-4, the J gene TRBJ2-2, with TRBD1 matching over 7 bases. V lost 4 bases to trimming and J lost 5 bases; unmatched junction nucleotides: 4. The CDR3 has 14 amino acids. The CDR3 sequence: CASSWDRQTGELFF. As DNA, the CDR3 is TGTGCCAGCAGTTGGGACAGACAGACCGGGGAGCTGTTTTTT.

The rearrangement links TRBV6-5 to TRBJ2-3, with a tentative D call TRBD1 (6 bases). Trimming stripped 2 bases from V and 4 bases from J, with 13 bases between. The V gene's germline CDR1 is MNHEY and CDR2 SVGAGI. There are 15 residues in the CDR3. The CDR3 region has the DNA TGTGCCAGCAGTTACGGTGGACAGAGGGCAGATACGCAGTATTTT. Its protein product is CASSYGGQRADTQYF.

This chain links TRBV10-3 with TRBJ2-2; D remains unclear. The V gene lost 0 bases and the J gene lost 4 bases, with 9 bases spanning the gap. This CDR3 contains 15 residues. Looked up from germline, CDR1 is ENHRY and CDR2 is SYGVKD. The CDR3 reads CAISESKHITGELFF. The CDR3 coding sequence is TGTGCCATCAGTGAGTCGAAGCATATCACCGGGGAGCTGTTTTTT.

J is TRBJ1-2 and V is TRBV29-1, with 9 bases aligning to TRBD1. Germline-derived CDR1 and CDR2 are SQVTM and ANQGSEA. The ends lost 4 bases at V and 8 bases at J; junction bases unmatched: 8. CDR3 length: 13 residues. The chain's CDR3 is CSVGDRARRGYTF. The CDR3 DNA reads as TGCAGCGTTGGGGACAGGGCGCGCAGGGGCTACACCTTC. The full variable domain, in which reference TRBV29-1 and TRBJ1-2 provide the parts outside the CDR3, is SAVISQKPSRDICQRGTSLTIQCQVDSQVTMMFWYRQQPGQSLTLIATANQGSEATYESGFVIDKFPISRPNLTFSTLTVSNMSPEDSSIYLCSVGDRARRGYTFGSGTRLTVV.

This sequence joins TRBV20-1 and TRBJ2-1, with D perhaps matching TRBD1 (5 bases). Germline V gene lookup returns CDR1 DFQATT and CDR2 SNEGSKA (reference sequence). V was cut by 7 bases and J by 11 bases, with 18 bases left in between. The CDR3 has 12 amino acids. The CDR3 coding sequence is TGCAGTGTACCCACAGGCTCAATGAAGCAGTTCTTC. Its protein is CSVPTGSMKQFF.

This clonotype was detected a few times. V and J are TRBV7-9 and TRBJ2-1; D possibly corresponds to TRBD2 (5 bases). V gave up 0 bases and J gave up 2 bases, with 8 bases separating them. Germline CDR1 SEHNR, CDR2 FQNEAQ (reference sequence). This CDR3 is 15 amino acids long. CDR3 residues: CASSLATGTYNEQFF. DNA of the CDR3: TGTGCCAGCAGCTTAGCTACGGGGACCTACAATGAGCAGTTCTTC.

V and J are TRBV19 and TRBJ2-6; D ambiguous. V gave up 2 bases and J gave up 4 bases, with 15 bases separating them. The CDR3 has 17 residues. The germline V gene encodes CDR1 LNHDA and CDR2 SQIVND (reference sequence). CDR3 in amino acids: CASSIFAAPLGANVLTF. DNA for the CDR3: TGTGCCAGTAGTATATTCGCAGCCCCACTCGGGGCCAACGTCCTGACTTTC.